This T cell receptor (beta chain) was documented in a study of blood T cell repertoires in COVID-19 (dated by TCRdb to between 2020 and 2021). As for the study more broadly: Samples covering the acute and convalescent phases of COVID-19 were provided by collaborators in the United States, Italy and Spain. The prospective study material was composed of cDNA or gDNA derived from T cells, B-cell-depleted T cells, or PBMCs. Where HLA class I and class II types were available, the types were taken from metadata supplied by the sample provider, not from assay-based typing. The repertoires were released in a freely available public database meant as a resource for research on the immune response to SARS-CoV-2. The dataset comprised deeply sampled blood TCRbeta repertoires from subjects exposed to, actively infected with, or recovered from COVID-19. Sample metadata almost always included a de-identified subject ID, COVID-19 status, age in years and sex. The samples were drawn from two sources: the first 160 participants of the ongoing ImmuneRACE study, and fewer than 1,500 subjects contributed by 6 global collaborators.

TCRbeta CDR3 regions were amplified from genomic DNA by means of the immunoSEQ Assay, a bias-controlled multiplex PCR. The original pipeline was this. The number of nucleated cells in each sample was estimated from the amplification of reference gene primers within the assay. Sequence reads were collapsed and filtered to measure the absolute abundance of every unique TCRbeta CDR3 rearrangement. For each sample, productive Simpson clonality was calculated as the square root of Simpson's diversity index over productive rearrangements. TCRdb obtained this table from immuneACCESS and retained in-frame rearrangements with V and J assigned. These tables miss some clones; where compared with another copy, unresolved V genes account for less than half of the shortfall, and the remainder is unexplained. Clonal size and the V and J genes are those of that table, whereas D and trimming came from the DNA. The sample has roughly 340,000 clones on record, over 75% of them singletons. Approximately 1% of the sample goes to the ten largest clones.

Points the paper makes about the study in general: The quantity of clinical and demographic metadata differed by source and by participant and was supplied without curation.

On this clone itself: It lacks a known antigen. The sample holds no much larger clone one base away, and base qualities are not on file.

Participants in the prospective study were aged roughly 18 to 100 years, lived in 20 to 25 United States geographic areas, and enrolled through a virtual design. Cohort assignment in the prospective study relied on participant-reported clinical history from a screening survey and a study questionnaire. Recovered participants in ImmuneRACE Cohort 3 were defined as having two consecutive negative NP/OP PCR tests, clearance from a healthcare professional, or resolution of symptoms. Each participant in the prospective study had whole blood, serum and a nasopharyngeal or oropharyngeal swab collected by mobile phlebotomists. Participants in the prospective study had the option to provide additional blood draws and questionnaires over a roughly 2-month period. Before DNA extraction, blood samples from the prospective study were shipped at room temperature or frozen. Taken from the germline V gene, the CDR1 and CDR2 loops are SQVTM and ANQGSEA. The CDR3 measures 11 amino acids from cysteine to phenylalanine. Left in the record is the CDR3 DNA by itself, 33 bases read in frame from the first base. Relative to germline, V is 4 bases shorter and J is 3 bases shorter, with 7 bases between their ends.

Recombination linked TRBV29-1 to TRBJ2-7, with TRBD2 as a weak D call on 6 bases. Sequencing was carried out using PBMCs or T cells enriched from blood (not recorded which). The origin of this receptor is a man between 18 and 29 years old who had recovered from COVID-19. The nucleotide sequence is given as TGCAGCGTTGTCGGGGGCTACGAGCAGTACTTC. Translated, it gives CSVVGGYEQYF.